The clone carrying this TCR beta chain appeared a few times. The target antigen is unknown. Trimming took 6 bases from V and 7 from J, leaving 16 bases between them. The CDR3 is 13 amino acids. Germline CDR1 reads DFQATT; CDR2 reads SNEGSKA (reference sequence). The entry originates in a study of T-cell memory formation after mild COVID-19. Whole-study context: Clustering of TCRs was largely donor specific. The study's findings and limits: Contracting clones localized mainly to CM and EM when CD4+ and mainly to EMRA when CD8+. Some SARS-CoV-2-responding clones were already detected in memory before infection.

MiXCR, run by TCRdb on the 5' RACE reads, gives a single entry per CDR3 protein. The sample holds 380,000 or so distinct CDR3 sequences, roughly 13% seen once. The sequencing input was PBMCs or a T cell subset sorted from them (not recorded which). This receptor was obtained from a man aged 18-30 years who had mild COVID-19 (a few samples of this study predate the infection). Cell type and time point are not known. This rearrangement joins TRBV20-1 to TRBJ2-4, with D possibly being TRBD2 (5 bases). The CDR3 region has the DNA TGCAGTGCCCGAGACTCCCGCGGGAACATTCAGTACTTC. Translating it yields CSARDSRGNIQYF.